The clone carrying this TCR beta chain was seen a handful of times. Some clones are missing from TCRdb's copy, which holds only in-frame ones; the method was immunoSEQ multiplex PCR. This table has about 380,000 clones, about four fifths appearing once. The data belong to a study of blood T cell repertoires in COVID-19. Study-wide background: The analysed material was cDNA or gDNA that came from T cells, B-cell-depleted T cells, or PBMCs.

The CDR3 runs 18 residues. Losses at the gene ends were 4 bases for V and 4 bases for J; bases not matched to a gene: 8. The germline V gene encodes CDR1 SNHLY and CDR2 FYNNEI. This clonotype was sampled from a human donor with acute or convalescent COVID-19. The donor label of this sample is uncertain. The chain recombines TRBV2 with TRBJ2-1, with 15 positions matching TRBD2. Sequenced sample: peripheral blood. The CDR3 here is CASSGGLAGGSGYNEQFF. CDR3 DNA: TGTGCCAGCAGTGGGGGACTAGCGGGAGGATCGGGGTACAATGAGCAGTTCTTC.